A single sample gave rise to the 2 T cell receptor beta chains below, sequenced in a study of CD4 T cells in relation to SARS-CoV-2 and coronaviruses. CD4+ T cells from unexposed donors were obtained before the COVID-19 pandemic (2011-2018). After 10 to 11 days of culture, CD4+ T cells were isolated. Antigens for these TCRs are unknown. Sequencing was performed with immunoSEQ multiplex PCR; in TCRdb, only in-frame clones are kept and a portion is missing. The profile shows roughly 24,000 clones, under 80% of them singletons. Sequenced input: CD4+ T cells from PBMCs, cultured in vitro. Receptor source: a human donor in good health.

The chain combines TRBV6-4 with TRBJ2-1, with 9 nucleotides matching TRBD1. Germline CDR1 MRHNA, CDR2 SNTAGT. This CDR3 has 13 residues. J lost 10 bases, V lost 5 bases, and 6 bases had no gene match. CDR3 sequence: CASSPGQGTEQFF. CDR3 nucleotides: TGTGCCAGCAGTCCGGGACAGGGTACCGAGCAGTTCTTC.

This chain links TRBV5-8 with TRBJ2-5, with D perhaps being TRBD1 or TRBD2 (5 bases each). This CDR3 is built from 15 residues. CDR1 and CDR2 from the germline V gene are SGHTS and YDEGEE. Trimming took 0 bases from V and 1 from J, leaving 10 bases between them. CDR3 amino acids: CASSLEGTSQETQYF. In DNA form, the CDR3 reads TGTGCCAGCAGCTTGGAAGGGACCAGCCAAGAGACCCAGTACTTC.